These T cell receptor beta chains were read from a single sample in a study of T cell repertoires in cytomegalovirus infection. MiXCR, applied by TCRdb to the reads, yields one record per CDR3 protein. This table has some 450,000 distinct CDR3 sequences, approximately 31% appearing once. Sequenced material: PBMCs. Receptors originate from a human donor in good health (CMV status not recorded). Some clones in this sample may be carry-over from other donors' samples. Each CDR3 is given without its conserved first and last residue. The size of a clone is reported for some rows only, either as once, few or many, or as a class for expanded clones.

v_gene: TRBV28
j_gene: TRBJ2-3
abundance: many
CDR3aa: ASSRGRGGAGTDTQY

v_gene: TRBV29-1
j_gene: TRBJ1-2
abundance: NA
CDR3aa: SVPGFTEAYGYT

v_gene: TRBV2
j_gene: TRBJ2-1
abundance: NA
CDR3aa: ASSEGGRTYNEQF

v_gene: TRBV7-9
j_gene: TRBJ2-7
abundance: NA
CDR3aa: ASSFGQPAYEQY

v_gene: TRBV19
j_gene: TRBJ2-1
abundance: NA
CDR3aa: ASSAHPSEGIYNEQF

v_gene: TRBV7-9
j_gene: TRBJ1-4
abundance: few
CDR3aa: ASSPRDRGIEKLF

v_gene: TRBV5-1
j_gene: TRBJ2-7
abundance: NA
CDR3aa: ASGLVGQGYEQY

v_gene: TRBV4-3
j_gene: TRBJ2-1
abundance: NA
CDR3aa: ASSPSEGGGNEQF

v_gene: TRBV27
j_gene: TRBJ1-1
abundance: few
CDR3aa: ASSLGSPGTEAF

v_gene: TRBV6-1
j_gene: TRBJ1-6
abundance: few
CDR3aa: ASSVPGPGSPLH

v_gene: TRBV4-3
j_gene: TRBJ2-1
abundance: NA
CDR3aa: ASSRALATYNEQF

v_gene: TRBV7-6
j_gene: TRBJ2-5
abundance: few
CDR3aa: ASSLALDIQETQY

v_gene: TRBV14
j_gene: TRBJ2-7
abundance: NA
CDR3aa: ASSQPGLARYEQY

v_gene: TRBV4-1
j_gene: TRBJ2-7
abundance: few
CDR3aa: ASSQDPPGQDLSYEQY

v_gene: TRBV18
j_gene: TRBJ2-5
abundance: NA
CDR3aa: ASSANRGQETQY

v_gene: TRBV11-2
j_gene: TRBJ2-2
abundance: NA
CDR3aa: ASSSRGGAGGELF

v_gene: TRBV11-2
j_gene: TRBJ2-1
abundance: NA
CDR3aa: ASRQNTKSSYNEQF

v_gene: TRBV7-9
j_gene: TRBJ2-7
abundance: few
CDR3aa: ASGQGQGYEQY

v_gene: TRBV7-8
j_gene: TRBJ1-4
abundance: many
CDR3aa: ASSLAQGASEKLF

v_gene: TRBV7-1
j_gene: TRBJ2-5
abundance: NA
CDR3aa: ASRSNQETQY

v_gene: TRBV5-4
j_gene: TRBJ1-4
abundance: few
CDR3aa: ASSLGAEEKLF

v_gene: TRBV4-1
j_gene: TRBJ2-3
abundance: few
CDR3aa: ASSQNNRGGTDTQY

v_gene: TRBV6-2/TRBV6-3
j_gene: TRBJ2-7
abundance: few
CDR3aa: ASSYGLYEQY

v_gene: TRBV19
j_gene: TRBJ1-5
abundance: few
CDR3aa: ASSPMDRANQPQH

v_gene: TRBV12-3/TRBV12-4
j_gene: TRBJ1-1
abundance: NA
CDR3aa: ASSPGQGLMSTEAF

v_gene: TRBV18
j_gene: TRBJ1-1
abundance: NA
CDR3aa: ASSRLETGLNTEAF

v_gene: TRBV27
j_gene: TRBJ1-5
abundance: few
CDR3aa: ASSPGTVDQPQH

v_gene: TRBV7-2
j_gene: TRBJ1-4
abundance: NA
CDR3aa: ASSLRAGRNEKLF

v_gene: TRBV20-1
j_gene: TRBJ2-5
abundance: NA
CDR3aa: SANAGAGGRETQY

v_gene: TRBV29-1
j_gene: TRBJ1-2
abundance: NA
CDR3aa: SVPLWGARGDHT

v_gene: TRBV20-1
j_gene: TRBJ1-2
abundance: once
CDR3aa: SAFRLSERT

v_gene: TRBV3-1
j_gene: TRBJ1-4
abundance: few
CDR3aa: ASSHDGRMEATNEKLF

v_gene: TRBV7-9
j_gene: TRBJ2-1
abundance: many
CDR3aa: ASSSGQGGNEQF

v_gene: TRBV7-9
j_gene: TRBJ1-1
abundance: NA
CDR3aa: ASSFGPGREYTEAF

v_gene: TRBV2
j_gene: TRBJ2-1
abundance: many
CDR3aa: ASSVLPGATKNEQF

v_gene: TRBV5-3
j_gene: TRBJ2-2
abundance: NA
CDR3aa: ASSLRTGEAGELF

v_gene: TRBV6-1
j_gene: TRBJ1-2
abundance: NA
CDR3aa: ASSVIGIGYT

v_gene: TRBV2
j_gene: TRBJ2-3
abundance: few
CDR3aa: ASIRRQGSPSDTQY

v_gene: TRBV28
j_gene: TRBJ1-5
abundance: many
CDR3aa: ASSPDIYSNQPQH

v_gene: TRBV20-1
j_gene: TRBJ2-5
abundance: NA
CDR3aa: SARPTSAQETQY

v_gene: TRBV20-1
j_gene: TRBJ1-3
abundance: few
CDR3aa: SALFEGESSGNTIY

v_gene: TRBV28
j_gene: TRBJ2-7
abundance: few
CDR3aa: ASSFRTGGTYEQY

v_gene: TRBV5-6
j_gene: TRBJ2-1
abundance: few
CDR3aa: ASSLQGLAGNEQF

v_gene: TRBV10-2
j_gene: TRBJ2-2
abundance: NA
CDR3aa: ASSESGGTGELF

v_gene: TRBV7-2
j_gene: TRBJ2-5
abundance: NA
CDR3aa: ASSSRGAGGQETQY

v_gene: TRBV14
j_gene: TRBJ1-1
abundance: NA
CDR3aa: ASSQRRTVGMNTEAF

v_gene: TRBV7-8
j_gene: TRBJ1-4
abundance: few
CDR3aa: ASSLREGAGEKLF

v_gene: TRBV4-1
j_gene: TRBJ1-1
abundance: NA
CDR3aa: ASSQDFEGAEAF

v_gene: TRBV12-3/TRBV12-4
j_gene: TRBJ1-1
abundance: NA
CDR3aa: ASKVGGPATTEAF

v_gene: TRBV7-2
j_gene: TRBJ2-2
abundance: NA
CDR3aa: ASSLGTGLYGELF

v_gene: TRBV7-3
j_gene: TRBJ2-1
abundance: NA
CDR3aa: ASSSDRGHEQF

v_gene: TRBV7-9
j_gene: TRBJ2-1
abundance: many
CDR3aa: ASSHRLRGRSSYNEQF

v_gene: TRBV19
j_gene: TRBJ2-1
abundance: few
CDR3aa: ASSIGGRGSEQF

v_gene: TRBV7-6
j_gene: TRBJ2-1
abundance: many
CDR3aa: ASSLVRTGGDEQF

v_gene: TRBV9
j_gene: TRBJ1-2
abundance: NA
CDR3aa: ASSPSVLYGYT

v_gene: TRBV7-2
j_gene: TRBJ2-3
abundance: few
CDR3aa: ASSLRQFTDTQY

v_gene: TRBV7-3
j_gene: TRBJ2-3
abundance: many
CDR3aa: ASSSAKTSSSTDTQY